This T cell receptor beta chain derives from a study of lymphopenia after photon versus proton radiotherapy. Trimming cost V 6 bases and J 6 bases, with 12 bases left between them. CDR3 length: 13 residues. CDR1 is SNHLY, CDR2 FYNNEI, per germline. Profiling relied on immunoSEQ multiplex PCR, and the TCRdb table lists in-frame clones only, not all of them. The table has approximately 21,000 clones, about 85% seen once. Note on this clone: Its antigen is currently unknown.

General study findings and limits: Post-nadir diversity loss with photons came from oligoclonal expansion, particularly CD8+ Temra cells.

This TCR was sampled from a man between 60 and 70 years old with pancreatic cancer. The sample was peripheral blood, taken from a patient treated with photon-based radiotherapy. The V gene is TRBV2, the J gene TRBJ1-5; a weak D match, TRBD1 (5 bases). The CDR3 loop reads CASSWGVSQPQHF. For the CDR3, the DNA is TGTGCCAGCAGCTGGGGGGTTAGTCAGCCCCAGCATTTT.